Each of the 15 T cell receptor beta chains below was sequenced from the same sample in a study of blood T cell repertoires in COVID-19. Sequenced by immunoSEQ multiplex PCR; TCRdb stores in-frame clones only, minus some. The sample has around 130,000 clones; roughly 86% are singletons. The source material was peripheral blood. These receptors all stem from a woman aged 50 to 65 who had recovered from COVID-19.

This clone was observed a few times. This rearrangement joins TRBV27 to TRBJ1-1; D is ambiguous. Germline CDR1 MNHEY, CDR2 SMNVEV (reference sequence). CDR3 length equals 13 residues. V was cut by 3 bases and J by 1 base, with 6 bases left in between. CDR3 DNA: TGTGCCAGCAGTTTCGACAAGAACACTGAAGCTTTCTTT. Amino acid sequence: CASSFDKNTEAFF.

This clone was picked up one time. The chain combines TRBV24-1 with TRBJ2-3; 8 bases are shared with TRBD1. Unmatched junction bases numbered 6, after V lost 5 bases and J lost 3 bases. Germline-derived CDR1 and CDR2 are KGHDR and SFDVKD. CDR3 length: 15 amino acids. As DNA, the CDR3 is TGTGCCACCAGTGCATCGACAGGGGAGACAGATACGCAGTATTTT. This gives the protein CATSASTGETDTQYF.

This clone was seen just once. The genes are TRBV7-9 and TRBJ2-3, with 8 bases identical to TRBD1. V lost 5 bases and J lost 8; bases outside the gene matches: 9. Germline V lookup: CDR1 SEHNR, CDR2 FQNEAQ (reference sequence). The CDR3 extends over 14 amino acids. CDR3 nucleotide sequence: TGTGCCAGCAGCCTCGGACAGGGTTGGGGTACGCAGTATTTT. It specifies CASSLGQGWGTQYF.

The chain carries TRBV19 and TRBJ1-3, with a possible D match to TRBD1 (6 bases). Trimming shortened V by 7 bases and J by 0 bases, and 19 bases separated the two germline ends. Germline loops: CDR1 LNHDA, CDR2 SQIVND (reference sequence). This CDR3 has 17 residues. The CDR3 is CASTLWGHSDSGNTIYF. The CDR3 region has the DNA TGTGCCAGTACCCTATGGGGACACAGCGACTCTGGAAACACCATATATTTT.

The J gene is TRBJ1-6, the V gene TRBV5-4; D gene unclear. The length of the CDR3 is 12 residues. V shed 4 bases and J shed 5 bases, with 4 bases lying between them. The germline V gene has CDR1 SGHNT and CDR2 YYREEE (reference sequence). The CDR3, as DNA: TGTGCCAGCAGCGTCGATAATTCACCCCTCCACTTT. Translated, it gives CASSVDNSPLHF. Full variable domain (rest looked up from reference TRBV5-4 and TRBJ1-6): ETGVTQSPTHLIKTRGQQVTLRCSSQSGHNTVSWYQQALGQGPQFIFQYYREEENGRGNFPPRFSGLQFPNYSSELNVNALELDDSALYLCASSVDNSPLHFGNGTRLTVT.

This clone was counted a few times. V gene TRBV6-4 combines with J gene TRBJ2-3; TRBD2 is a possible D gene (6 bases). The CDR3 contains 15 residues. The V end was cut by 5 bases, the J end by 0 bases, with 12 bases between. Germline CDR1 is MRHNA and CDR2 is SNTAGT. CDR3 in amino acids: CASSPSGGSTDTQYF. CDR3 DNA: TGTGCCAGCAGTCCTTCCGGGGGTAGCACAGATACGCAGTATTTT.

V is TRBV15 and J is TRBJ2-7, with 7 nucleotides matching TRBD1. After removal of 0 bases from V and 1 base from J, the junction contained 3 bases not matched to a gene. The CDR3 loop spans 15 amino acids. CDR1 and CDR2 (germline): LNHNV, YYDKDF (reference sequence). The DNA for the CDR3 is TGTGCCACCAGCAGAGATACAGGGGTATCCTACGAGCAGTACTTC. Encoded protein: CATSRDTGVSYEQYF.

The gene calls are TRBV9 and TRBJ2-2; D gene uncertain. The CDR3 runs to 14 residues. V was pared by 0 bases and J by 5 bases, with 8 bases between. The germline gives CDR1 SGDLS, CDR2 YYNGEE. The DNA for the CDR3 is TGTGCCAGCAGCGTAGGTGGAGAAACCGGGGAGCTGTTTTTT. This gives the protein CASSVGGETGELFF.

This clone was detected once. The chain uses TRBV20-1 and TRBJ2-1, with TRBD2 as a possible D gene (5 bases). Deletions cut 3 bases from V and 4 bases from J, with 16 bases between. Germline V gene lookup returns CDR1 DFQATT and CDR2 SNEGSKA (reference sequence). The CDR3 loop spans 15 amino acids. CDR3 region: CSASVAEAGYNEQFF. Written as DNA, the CDR3 is TGCAGTGCTAGTGTGGCGGAGGCCGGGTACAATGAGCAGTTCTTC.

The V call is TRBV12-3 or TRBV12-4, the J call TRBJ1-5; 9 bases agree with TRBD1. This CDR3 region has 13 residues. The trim removed 7 bases at V and 7 bases at J, leaving 5 bases unmatched. This chain's CDR3 is CASMGQGVQPQHF. The DNA for the CDR3 is TGTGCCAGCATGGGACAGGGCGTCCAGCCCCAGCATTTT.

V usage is TRBV4-1 and J usage is TRBJ1-1; weak D call: TRBD1 (5 bases). V was clipped by 4 bases and J by 2 bases, with 8 bases between them. CDR1 and CDR2 (germline): MGHRA, YSYEKL. This CDR3 has 13 amino acids. The CDR3 DNA is TGCGCCAGCAGCCGCGACAGAAACACTGAAGCTTTCTTT. Translation: CASSRDRNTEAFF.

J is TRBJ1-1 and V is TRBV19; D not resolved. The CDR3 is 14 amino acids. Germline values: CDR1 LNHDA, CDR2 SQIVND (reference sequence). V lost 5 bases and J 3 bases, leaving 13 bases between the germline ends. DNA for the CDR3: TGTGCCAGTAGTCGGAGGGAGAGGGACACTGAAGCTTTCTTT. Amino acids: CASSRRERDTEAFF. Together with reference TRBV19 and TRBJ1-1, the CDR3 gives the full variable domain: DGGITQSPKYLFRKEGQNVTLSCEQNLNHDAMYWYRQDPGQGLRLIYYSQIVNDFQKGDIAEGYSVSREKKESFPLTVTSAQKNPTAFYLCASSRRERDTEAFFGQGTRLTVV.

The V call is TRBV28, the J call TRBJ2-7; D not resolved. Germline loops: CDR1 MDHEN, CDR2 SYDVKM. V shed 1 base and J shed 0 bases, with 7 bases lying between them. The CDR3 loop spans 14 amino acids. CDR3 nucleotides: TGTGCCAGCAGTTTATCTTATAGCTCCTACGAGCAGTACTTC. Amino acid sequence: CASSLSYSSYEQYF.

This clone was seen only a few times. J is TRBJ1-1 and V is TRBV7-9; possible D gene TRBD1, 6 bases. The CDR3 is 12 amino acids. Germline V gene lookup returns CDR1 SEHNR and CDR2 FQNEAQ (reference sequence). The V gene lost 8 bases and the J gene lost 1 base, with 8 bases spanning the gap. The CDR3 bases are TGTGCCAGCCGGGGACAGAACACTGAAGCTTTCTTT. Amino acids: CASRGQNTEAFF.

This clone was observed a handful of times. This chain connects TRBV4-1 to TRBJ1-2; D call uncertain. The length of the CDR3 is 14 residues. V lost 4 bases to trimming and J lost 8 bases, with 17 bases between them. Germline assignment: CDR1 MGHRA and CDR2 YSYEKL. CDR3 sequence: CASSPLGASGGYTF. CDR3 coding DNA: TGCGCCAGCAGCCCTCTGGGTGCTTCGGGAGGCTACACCTTC.